This TCR beta chain appears in the sequencing data of a study of CD8 T cells in Susac syndrome. Study-wide background: The Susac syndrome patients that were sequenced included 5 or 6 with active disease and eight in remission. Patients with Susac syndrome were therapy-naive, on corticosteroids, or on intravenous immunoglobulin alone at blood draw.

An input of roughly 0.45 to 1 ug of RNA was subjected to reverse transcription using random hexamers. A single record per CDR3 protein comes from TCRdb applying MiXCR to the immunoSEQ multiplex PCR reads. This table holds hundreds of thousands of distinct CDR3 sequences, less than 96% found once. While CD8+ and CD4+ T cells were isolated negatively, TEMRA cells were enriched by FACS. This clonotype has just one count. CDR1 LGHDT and CDR2 YNNKEL come from the germline V gene (reference sequence). V lost 4 bases and J lost 5, with 14 bases in between. The CDR3 loop spans 14 amino acids. The sequence was collected from a human donor with Susac syndrome. The chain links TRBV3-1 to TRBJ2-5; maybe TRBD2 (5 bases). Sequenced sample: CD4+ T cells from PBMCs. The CDR3 reads CASSLNGGGETQYF. Here the CDR3 DNA reads TGTGCCAGCAGCCTGAACGGCGGCGGGGAGACCCAGTACTTC.